Below, 17 T cell receptor beta chains from the same sample are listed, as sequenced in a study of cytomegalovirus exposure and HLA in healthy donors. The PCR employed 60 Vbeta primers together with 13 Jbeta primers. TCRdb's table, derived via immunoSEQ multiplex PCR, lists solely in-frame clones and lacks some. The sample holds some 99,000 clones, 69% seen once. What was sequenced was PBMCs. The receptors were sampled from a woman in her 70s in good health and CMV-seropositive.

The rearrangement joins TRBV5-1 to TRBJ2-7; D is unclear. Trimming pared 0 bases from V and 1 base from J, leaving 8 bases between. CDR3 size: 14 residues. Germline CDR1 and CDR2: SGHRS and YFSETQ. CDR3 region: CASSLEAVSYEQYF. The DNA of the CDR3 is TGCGCCAGCAGCTTGGAGGCGGTTTCCTACGAGCAGTACTTC.

This clone was detected only a few times. CDR3 loop: CATARQANYGYTF. The CDR3 coding sequence is TGTGCCACTGCAAGACAGGCTAACTATGGCTACACCTTC. This rearrangement joins TRBV15 to TRBJ1-2, with D perhaps TRBD1 (6 bases). This CDR3 spans 13 amino acids. Germline V gene lookup returns CDR1 LNHNV and CDR2 YYDKDF (reference sequence). V was shortened by 9 bases and J by 0 bases, with 11 bases between the two germline ends.

V gene TRBV7-9 combines with J gene TRBJ2-5; D may be TRBD2 (5 bases). Trimming pared 4 bases from V and 5 bases from J, leaving 17 bases between. The CDR3 loop spans 15 amino acids. Germline V gene sequence: CDR1 SEHNR, CDR2 FQNEAQ (reference sequence). As DNA, the CDR3 is TGTGCCAGCAGCTCTAGCCCGGGAATGGAGGAGACCCAGTACTTC. Translation gives CASSSSPGMEETQYF.

J is TRBJ1-6 and V is TRBV7-2; possible D gene TRBD1, 5 bases. The CDR3 runs 14 residues. Trimming left V 5 bases short and J 9 bases short, with 14 bases between. Germline V CDR1 and CDR2: SGHTA, FQGNSA. CDR3 sequence (DNA): TGTGCCAGCAGCCCAGGGACTTTCGGTTCACCCCTCCACTTT. Encoded protein: CASSPGTFGSPLHF.

The table lists this clone with a count of one. The chain joins TRBV6-6 to TRBJ1-1; maybe TRBD1 (5 bases). V shed 3 bases and J shed 4 bases, with 9 bases lying between them. This CDR3 region has 13 residues. The germline gives CDR1 MNHNY, CDR2 SVGAGI (reference sequence). The CDR3 here is CASSYGGSTEAFF. The CDR3 coding sequence is TGTGCCAGCAGTTATGGGGGGAGCACTGAAGCTTTCTTT.

The rearrangement uses TRBV25-1 and TRBJ1-2; TRBD1 agrees at 9 bases. V trimming: 3 bases; J trimming: 5 bases; junction bases outside the gene matches: 4. Germline loops: CDR1 MGHDK, CDR2 SYGVNS. There are 14 residues in the CDR3. CDR3 nucleotide sequence: TGTGCCAGCAGTGACTCCGGACAGGGGTATGGCTACACCTTC. It yields the protein CASSDSGQGYGYTF.

The chain carries TRBV19 and TRBJ1-1; D remains unclear. Germline lookup yields CDR1 LNHDA and CDR2 SQIVND (reference sequence). The V gene lost 0 bases and the J gene lost 0 bases, with 8 bases spanning the gap. CDR3 length equals 15 residues. For the CDR3, the DNA is TGTGCCAGTAGTATAGAAGAGCTCATGAACACTGAAGCTTTCTTT. The encoded protein is CASSIEELMNTEAFF.

V is TRBV9 and J is TRBJ1-2, with 8 positions matching TRBD1. Germline CDR1 reads SGDLS; CDR2 reads YYNGEE. Trimming cost V 0 bases and J 8 bases; bases outside gene matches: 6. The CDR3 has 14 residues. The CDR3 region is CASSVAKDRVGYTF. DNA of the CDR3: TGTGCCAGCAGCGTAGCGAAGGACAGGGTCGGCTACACCTTC.

This clone has just a few counts. The chain recombines TRBV6-6 with TRBJ1-1, with D possibly TRBD1 on 5 matching bases. The germline V gene has CDR1 MNHNY and CDR2 SVGAGI (reference sequence). The CDR3 runs to 16 residues. V lost 6 bases and J 6 bases, leaving 23 bases between the germline ends. The CDR3 coding sequence is TGTGCCAGCAGCCGAATCGGGGGACCTAGAATCCCTGAAGCTTTCTTT. It is translated as CASSRIGGPRIPEAFF.

This clone was observed a few times. V is TRBV6-4 and J is TRBJ2-3; the D gene is possibly TRBD2 (6 bases). CDR3 length equals 15 residues. V lost 8 bases, J lost 5 bases, and 20 bases lay in between. Germline V lookup: CDR1 MRHNA, CDR2 SNTAGT. DNA of the CDR3: TGTGCCAGCGGGCACCCTAGCGATGAAATAGATACGCAGTATTTT. Translated: CASGHPSDEIDTQYF.

This clone came up a few times. The chain employs TRBV4-3 and TRBJ2-2; D remains ambiguous. V lost 0 bases and J 6 bases, leaving 8 bases between the germline ends. This CDR3 is built from 14 residues. Germline values: CDR1 LGHNA, CDR2 YSLEER. The CDR3 region has the DNA TGCGCCAGCAGCCAAGACGCCGCGGCCGGGGAGCTGTTTTTT. Translating gives CASSQDAAAGELFF.

V usage is TRBV5-1 and J usage is TRBJ1-4; D possibly corresponds to TRBD1 (6 bases). From germline, CDR1 is SGHRS and CDR2 YFSETQ. V was cut by 4 bases and J by 7 bases, with 14 bases left in between. The CDR3 sequence is 14 residues long. This CDR3 is CASSAGQTGEKLFF. CDR3 coding DNA: TGCGCCAGCAGCGCCGGACAGACGGGTGAAAAACTGTTTTTT.

This clone was counted between two and nine times. This chain uses TRBV6-5 with TRBJ2-5; tentative D call: TRBD2 (5 bases). The ends were cut back, 2 bases at V and 4 bases at J, with 8 bases in the middle. The germline V gene encodes CDR1 MNHEY and CDR2 SVGAGI. CDR3 length equals 13 residues. The DNA for the CDR3 is TGTGCCAGCAGTTACGGAGGAAGAGAGACCCAGTACTTC. Its translation: CASSYGGRETQYF.

This sequence joins TRBV10-3 and TRBJ2-1; 9 bases match TRBD2. Germline CDR1 and CDR2: ENHRY and SYGVKD. V trimming: 6 bases; J trimming: 8 bases; junction bases outside the gene matches: 11. The length of the CDR3 is 15 residues. The CDR3 DNA sequence: TGTGCCATCAGAGCGGGACTAGCCCAGAGCGATGAGCAGTTCTTC. Its translation is CAIRAGLAQSDEQFF.

The chain joins TRBV7-2 to TRBJ1-6; 11 bases fit TRBD1. The CDR3 spans 16 residues. The germline CDR1 and CDR2 sequences are SGHTA and FQGNSA. Trimming took 4 bases from V and 9 from J; bases not matched to a gene: 8. CDR3 region: CASSSGQGAMGSPLHF. The DNA of the CDR3 is TGTGCCAGCAGCTCAGGACAGGGGGCTATGGGTTCACCCCTCCACTTT. Supplemented by reference TRBV7-2 and TRBJ1-6, the full variable domain reads GAGVSQSPSNKVTEKGKDVELRCDPISGHTALYWYRQSLGQGLEFLIYFQGNSAPDKSGLPSDRFSAERTGGSVSTLTIQRTQQEDSAVYLCASSSGQGAMGSPLHFGNGTRLTVT.

The gene calls are TRBV27 and TRBJ1-1; D is unresolved. This CDR3 spans 15 amino acids. Between the trimmed V and J ends, which lost 6 bases and 1 base, there was a span of 15 bases. Germline assignment: CDR1 MNHEY and CDR2 SMNVEV (reference sequence). CDR3 DNA sequence: TGTGCCAGCAGACCATTTACATTCCAGAACACTGAAGCTTTCTTT. Its protein is CASRPFTFQNTEAFF.

The J gene is TRBJ2-1, the V gene TRBV4-2; TRBD2 agrees at 15 bases. From germline, CDR1 is LGHNA and CDR2 YNFKEQ. This CDR3 has 19 amino acids. J was trimmed by 0 bases and V by 3 bases; bases with no gene match: 6. CDR3 bases: TGTGCCAGCAGCCAGAGCGGACTAGCGGGGGGGAGCTCCTACAATGAGCAGTTCTTC. Its translation: CASSQSGLAGGSSYNEQFF.